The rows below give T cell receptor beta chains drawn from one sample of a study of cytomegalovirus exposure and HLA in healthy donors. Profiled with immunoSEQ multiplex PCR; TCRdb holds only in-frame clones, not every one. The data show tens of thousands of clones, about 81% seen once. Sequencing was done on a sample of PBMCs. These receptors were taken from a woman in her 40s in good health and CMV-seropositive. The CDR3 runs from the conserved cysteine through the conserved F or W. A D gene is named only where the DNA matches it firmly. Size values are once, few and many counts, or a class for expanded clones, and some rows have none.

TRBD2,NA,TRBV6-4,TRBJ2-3,CASSALRGAGTDTQYF,TGTGCCAGCAGTGCCCTGCGGGGGGCCGGCACAGATACGCAGTATTTT
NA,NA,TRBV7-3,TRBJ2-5,CASSFARAETQYF,TGTGCCAGCAGCTTTGCCAGGGCAGAGACCCAGTACTTC
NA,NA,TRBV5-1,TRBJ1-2,CASSFDMGRIYGYTF,TGCGCCAGCAGCTTTGATATGGGGAGGATCTATGGCTACACCTTC
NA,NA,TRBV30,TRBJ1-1,CAWNSGTLNTEAFF,TGTGCCTGGAATTCGGGGACATTGAACACTGAAGCTTTCTTT
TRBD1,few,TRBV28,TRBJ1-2,CASGSHPQGARGYTF,TGTGCCAGCGGGTCCCATCCCCAGGGGGCGCGTGGCTACACCTTC
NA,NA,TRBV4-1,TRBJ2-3,CASSQGGGLRGDTQYF,TGCGCCAGCAGCCAAGGCGGGGGCCTTAGGGGAGATACGCAGTATTTT
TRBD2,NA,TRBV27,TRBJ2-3,CATRTSGGADTQYF,TGTGCCACCAGGACTAGCGGGGGTGCAGATACGCAGTATTTT
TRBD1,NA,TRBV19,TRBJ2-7,CASSFGTAPEENEQYF,TGTGCCAGTAGTTTTGGGACAGCGCCTGAAGAGAACGAGCAGTACTTC
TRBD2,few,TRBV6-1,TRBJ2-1,CASSERGIDEQFF,TGTGCCAGCTCTGAGCGGGGGATAGATGAGCAGTTCTTC
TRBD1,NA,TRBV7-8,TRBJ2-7,CASSLATGEWNEQYF,TGTGCCAGCAGCTTAGCAACAGGGGAATGGAACGAGCAGTACTTC
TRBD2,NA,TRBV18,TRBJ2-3,CASSPQRGVTDTQYF,TGTGCCAGCTCACCACAGCGGGGGGTCACAGATACGCAGTATTTT
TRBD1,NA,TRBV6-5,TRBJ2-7,CASSYSLGQGAGKQYF,TGTGCCAGCAGTTACTCGCTGGGACAGGGGGCGGGTAAGCAGTACTTC
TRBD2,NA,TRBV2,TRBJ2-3,CARGTSGGFGTDTQYF,TGTGCCAGAGGGACTAGCGGGGGGTTTGGCACAGATACGCAGTATTTT
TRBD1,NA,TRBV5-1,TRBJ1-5,CASSLTGGWGNQPQHF,TGCGCCAGCAGCTTGACAGGGGGCTGGGGCAATCAGCCCCAGCATTTT
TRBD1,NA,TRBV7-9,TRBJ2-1,CASSLASGQSIFGQFF,TGTGCCAGCAGCTTAGCGTCGGGACAGTCTATCTTTGGGCAGTTCTTC
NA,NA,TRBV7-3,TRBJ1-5,CASSLNGLSNQPQHF,TGTGCCAGCAGCTTAAACGGTCTAAGCAATCAGCCCCAGCATTTT
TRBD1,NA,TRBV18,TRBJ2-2,CASSGDRGRKDGELFF,TGTGCCAGCTCAGGCGATAGGGGGCGGAAAGACGGGGAGCTGTTTTTT
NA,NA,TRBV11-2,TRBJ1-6,CASSLDRRSPLHF,TGTGCCAGCAGCTTAGATCGGCGGTCACCCCTCCACTTT
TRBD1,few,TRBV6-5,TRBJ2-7,CASSYSTGVYEQYF,TGTGCCAGCAGTTACTCGACAGGGGTCTACGAGCAGTACTTC
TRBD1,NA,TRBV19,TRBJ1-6,CASSIPTGGNSPLHF,TGTGCCAGTAGTATTCCGACAGGGGGTAATTCACCCCTCCACTTT
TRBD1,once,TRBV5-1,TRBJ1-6,CASSTGFLGQGILNSPLHF,TGCGCCAGCAGCACCGGGTTCCTCGGACAGGGGATCTTAAATTCACCCCTCCACTTT
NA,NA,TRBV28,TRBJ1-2,CASSFPDRNYGYTF,TGTGCCAGCAGTTTCCCGGACAGAAACTATGGCTACACCTTC
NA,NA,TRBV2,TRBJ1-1,CASYRVGDTEAFF,TGTGCCTCCTACAGGGTGGGGGACACTGAAGCTTTCTTT
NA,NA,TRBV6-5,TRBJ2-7,CASRPGFSYEQYF,TGTGCCAGCAGACCGGGGTTCTCCTACGAGCAGTACTTC
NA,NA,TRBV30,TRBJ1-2,CAWTTSGVYGYTF,TGTGCCTGGACCACTTCAGGGGTCTATGGCTACACCTTC
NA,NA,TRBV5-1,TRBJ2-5,CASSLAGGLQETQYF,TGCGCCAGCAGCTTGGCGGGGGGCCTCCAAGAGACCCAGTACTTC
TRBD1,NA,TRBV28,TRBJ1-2,CASSLTGGHYGYTF,TGTGCCAGCAGCCTAACAGGGGGCCACTATGGCTACACCTTC
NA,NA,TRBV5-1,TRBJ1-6,CASSATPTANYNSPLHF,TGCGCCAGCAGCGCGACCCCGACAGCCAACTATAATTCACCCCTCCACTTT
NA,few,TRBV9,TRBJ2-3,CASSVAQAMDTQYF,TGTGCCAGCAGCGTAGCACAGGCTATGGATACGCAGTATTTT
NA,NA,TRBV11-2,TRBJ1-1,CASSRGGTEAFF,TGTGCCAGCAGCCGCGGGGGCACTGAAGCTTTCTTT
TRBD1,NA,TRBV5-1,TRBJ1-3,CASSEGQGEYTIYF,TGCGCCAGCAGCGAAGGACAGGGGGAATACACCATATATTTT
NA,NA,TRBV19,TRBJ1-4,CASSLAGEGEKLFF,TGTGCCAGTAGTTTGGCAGGGGAGGGTGAAAAACTGTTTTTT
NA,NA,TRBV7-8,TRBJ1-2,CASSLLDNYGYTF,TGTGCCAGCAGCTTGTTAGATAACTATGGCTACACCTTC
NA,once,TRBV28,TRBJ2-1,CASRDLQGQFF,TGTGCCAGCAGAGACCTCCAGGGGCAGTTCTTC
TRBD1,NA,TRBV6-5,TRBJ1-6,CASSYVDRRVDSPLHF,TGTGCCAGCAGTTACGTGGACAGGCGAGTGGATTCACCCCTCCACTTT
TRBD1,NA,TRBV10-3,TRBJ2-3,CAIRTGGGTDTQYF,TGTGCCATCAGGACAGGGGGGGGCACAGATACGCAGTATTTT
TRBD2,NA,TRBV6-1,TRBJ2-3,CASSGLAAGGRGDTQYF,TGTGCCAGCAGTGGCCTTGCCGCGGGGGGGAGGGGAGATACGCAGTATTTT
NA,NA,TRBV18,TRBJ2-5,CASSPMGAGETQYF,TGTGCCAGCTCACCAATGGGCGCGGGGGAGACCCAGTACTTC
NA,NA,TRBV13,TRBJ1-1,CASSLATLNTEAFF,TGTGCCAGCAGCTTAGCCACTTTGAACACTGAAGCTTTCTTT
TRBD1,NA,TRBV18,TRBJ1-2,CASSPQTPGTGALGSGYTF,TGTGCCAGCTCACCCCAGACCCCCGGGACAGGGGCCCTCGGGAGTGGCTACACCTTC
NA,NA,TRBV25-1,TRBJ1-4,CASTGIREKLFF,TGTGCCAGCACCGGAATCAGGGAAAAACTGTTTTTT
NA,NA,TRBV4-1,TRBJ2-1,CASSQGHLPSSYNEQFF,TGCGCCAGCAGCCAAGGACACCTACCCAGCTCCTACAATGAGCAGTTCTTC
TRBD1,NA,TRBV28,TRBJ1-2,CASSFPRQGNVKGYTF,TGTGCCAGCAGTTTCCCCAGACAGGGGAATGTGAAAGGCTACACCTTC
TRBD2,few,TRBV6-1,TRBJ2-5,CAGRGGAFLETQYF,TGTGCCGGCCGGGGGGGGGCCTTTTTAGAGACCCAGTACTTC
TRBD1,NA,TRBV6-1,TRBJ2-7,CASSELGTGGREQYF,TGTGCCAGCAGTGAATTGGGGACAGGGGGCAGAGAGCAGTACTTC
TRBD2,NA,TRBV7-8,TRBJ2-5,CASSRLIAGGGQETQYF,TGTGCCAGCAGTCGACTTATAGCGGGGGGAGGGCAAGAGACCCAGTACTTC
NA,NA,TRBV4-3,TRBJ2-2,CASSQDLGVTGELFF,TGCGCCAGCAGCCAAGATCTAGGGGTAACCGGGGAGCTGTTTTTT
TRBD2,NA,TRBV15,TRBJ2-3,CATSYYKGGADTQYF,TGTGCCACCAGCTACTACAAGGGAGGGGCAGATACGCAGTATTTT
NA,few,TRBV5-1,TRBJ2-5,CASSSGKETQYF,TGCGCCAGCAGCTCGGGGAAAGAGACCCAGTACTTC
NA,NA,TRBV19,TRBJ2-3,CASSSQPGHPLKDTQYF,TGTGCCAGTAGTTCCCAACCGGGACACCCTTTGAAAGATACGCAGTATTTT
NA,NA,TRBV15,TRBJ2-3,CATSRGLVTDTQYF,TGTGCCACCAGCAGAGGGCTGGTCACAGATACACAGTATTTT
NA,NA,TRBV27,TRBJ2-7,CASGGYYEQYF,TGTGCCAGCGGCGGGTACTACGAGCAGTACTTC
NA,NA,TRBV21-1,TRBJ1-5,CASSTNFGTGGIPIQHF,TGTGCCAGCAGCACGAATTTCGGGACAGGGGGAATTCCGATACAGCATTTT
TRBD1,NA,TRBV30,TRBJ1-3,CAWAGGRGPGNTIYF,TGTGCCTGGGCAGGAGGCAGGGGGCCTGGAAACACCATATATTTT